The present entry profiles one T cell receptor (beta chain) with its context. This record comes from a study of glioma-infiltrating T cells after dendritic cell vaccination. Study as a whole: Patients received three intradermal dendritic cell vaccine injections at biweekly intervals.

The protocol was immunoSEQ multiplex PCR, while the TCRdb copy is restricted to in-frame clones and leaves out a portion. The sample consists of some 100,000 clones, about 83% of them appearing once. Only patients with spare fresh-frozen tumor and over two years of follow-up were included. Germline V gives CDR1 MNHNY, CDR2 SVGAGI (reference sequence). With V trimmed by 4 bases and J by 3 bases, 5 bases remained unmatched. CDR3 length equals 14 residues. Sequenced material: blood, taken before dendritic cell vaccination. The chain uses TRBV6-6 and TRBJ2-7; 8 positions agree with TRBD1. The receptor was derived from a human donor with glioblastoma. CDR3 protein: CASSLMTGVYEQYF. Written as DNA, the CDR3 is TGTGCCAGCAGTTTGATGACAGGGGTCTACGAGCAGTACTTC.